What follows are 9 T cell receptor beta chains derived from one specimen sequenced in a study of molecular identifiers for immune sequencing clone quantification. TCRdb redid the calling of the PCR reads with MiXCR, one entry per CDR3 protein. The repertoire holds about 630,000 distinct CDR3 sequences, 25% seen once, with about 0.78% in the top ten. The sequencing input was naive CD8+ T cells from blood, with Jurkat cell RNA spiked in. Subset here: FACS-sorted CD8+CD4-CCR7+CD45RA+ naive T cells. Receptors were obtained from a human donor in good health. Some libraries in this study had Jurkat cell RNA spiked in.

Turning to this clonotype: This may be a read error, as it is one base from a much larger clone. V and J are TRBV12-3 or TRBV12-4 and TRBJ2-3, with no clear D. This CDR3 is built from 16 residues. In DNA, the CDR3 is TGTGCCAGAAGTTTAAAGGTCCGGATTAGCACAGATACGCAGTATTTT. Amino acids: CARSLKVRISTDTQYF.

This clonotype has only a few counts. The chain couples TRBV6-5 to TRBJ1-2, with D possibly being TRBD1 (5 bases). The germline V gene has CDR1 MNHEY and CDR2 SVGAGI. This CDR3 has 13 amino acids. Trimming pared 2 bases from V and 5 bases from J, leaving 9 bases between. In DNA form, the CDR3 reads TGTGCCAGCAGTTACGGGGGGATATATGGCTACACCTTC. The encoded protein is CASSYGGIYGYTF.

This clonotype was counted many times. The chain joins TRBV29-1 to TRBJ2-3; D remains unclear. This CDR3 contains 15 residues. Germline V CDR1 and CDR2: SQVTM, ANQGSEA. Trimming removed 1 base from V and 0 bases from J, with 11 bases in between. The CDR3 sequence: CSVEGSGTSTDTQYF. The DNA for the CDR3 is TGCAGCGTTGAAGGGTCAGGAACTAGCACAGATACGCAGTATTTT.

V gene TRBV9 combines with J gene TRBJ1-2, with a possible D match to TRBD1 (5 bases). The CDR3 spans 17 residues. The germline V and J ends were trimmed by 0 bases and 2 bases, with 17 bases remaining between them. Germline values: CDR1 SGDLS, CDR2 YYNGEE. In DNA form, the CDR3 reads TGTGCCAGCAGCGTAGGTCCATCAATGGAGGGGAACTATGGCTACACCTTC. Its protein product is CASSVGPSMEGNYGYTF.

The V call is TRBV9, the J call TRBJ2-1; 12 bases agree with TRBD2. With 0 bases clipped from V and 4 bases from J, the junction kept 8 bases outside the gene matches. From germline, CDR1 is SGDLS and CDR2 YYNGEE. This CDR3 region has 18 residues. The CDR3 coding sequence is TGTGCCAGCAGCGTAGAGGAACTAGCGGGAGGACTATACAATGAGCAGTTCTTC. Amino acid sequence: CASSVEELAGGLYNEQFF.

At least ten counts were recorded for this clonotype. The chain joins TRBV7-6 to TRBJ1-1; D remains unclear. The V gene lost 5 bases and the J gene lost 1 base, with 8 bases spanning the gap. CDR3 length: 13 residues. Germline V gives CDR1 SGHVS, CDR2 FNYEAQ. CDR3 residues: CASSPLSNTEAFF. The CDR3 DNA follows: TGTGCCAGCAGCCCTCTCTCGAACACTGAAGCTTTCTTT.

A note on this clonotype: This may come from a read error, since a much larger clone is one base off. V is TRBV6-2 or TRBV6-3 and J is TRBJ1-1; D not resolved. The CDR3 covers 14 residues. Germline assignment: CDR1 MNHEY and CDR2 SVGEGT. CDR3 amino acids: CAGSYSRQVTEAFF. The DNA for the CDR3 is TGTGCCGGCAGTTACTCAAGGCAGGTCACTGAAGCTTTCTTT.

The rearrangement joins TRBV2 to TRBJ1-4; D unresolved. The V and J ends lost 3 bases and 2 bases respectively, with 7 bases between them. CDR1 and CDR2 from the germline V gene are SNHLY and FYNNEI. The CDR3 is 14 amino acids. CDR3 in DNA: TGTGCCAGCAGTGACGGCCGGACTAATGAAAAACTGTTTTTT. This gives the protein CASSDGRTNEKLFF.

This chain connects TRBV7-7 to TRBJ2-5; the D is unclear. This CDR3 region has 14 residues. Trimming left V 5 bases short and J 5 bases short, with 15 bases between. Germline values: CDR1 SSHAT, CDR2 FNYEAQ (reference sequence). CDR3 nucleotides: TGTGCCAGCAGCCCCAACAAGGGATATGAGACCCAGTACTTC. This translates into CASSPNKGYETQYF.